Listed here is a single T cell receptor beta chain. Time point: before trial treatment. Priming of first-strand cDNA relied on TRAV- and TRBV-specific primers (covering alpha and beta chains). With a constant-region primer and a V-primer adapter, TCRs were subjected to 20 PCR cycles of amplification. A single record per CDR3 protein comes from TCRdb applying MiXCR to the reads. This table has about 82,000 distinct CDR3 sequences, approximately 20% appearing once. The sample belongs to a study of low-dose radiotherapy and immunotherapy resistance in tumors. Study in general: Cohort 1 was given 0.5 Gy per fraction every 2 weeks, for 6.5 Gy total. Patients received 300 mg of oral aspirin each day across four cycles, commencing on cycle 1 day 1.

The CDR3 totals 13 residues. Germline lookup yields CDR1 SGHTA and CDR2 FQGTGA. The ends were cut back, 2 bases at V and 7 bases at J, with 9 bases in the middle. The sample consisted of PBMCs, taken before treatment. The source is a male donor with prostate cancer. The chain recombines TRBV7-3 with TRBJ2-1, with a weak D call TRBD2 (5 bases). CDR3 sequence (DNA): TGTGCCAGCAGCTTACTCGGGGAAAATGAGCAGTTCTTC. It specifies CASSLLGENEQFF.